The rows below give T cell receptor beta chains drawn from one sample of a study of cytomegalovirus exposure and HLA in healthy donors. TCRdb's copy holds only in-frame clones and misses some; the assay was immunoSEQ multiplex PCR. Of over 95,000 clones listed, 60% to 80% are singletons. Input material: PBMCs. These receptor sequences come from a female donor in good health and CMV-seronegative. CDR3s include the opening cysteine and the closing phenylalanine or tryptophan. Fields, in order: CDR3 length, J gene, V gene, CDR3 protein.

>16|TRBJ1-1|TRBV18
CASSPNIDSMNTEAFF
>16|TRBJ2-7|TRBV7-9
CASSSGTSGSVYEQYF
>13|TRBJ2-5|TRBV7-8
CASSLGVRETQYF
>16|TRBJ2-1|TRBV10-3
CAISESQGALYNEQFF
>15|TRBJ2-1|TRBV2
CASSEGQVQPGEQFF
>14|TRBJ1-1|TRBV7-9
CASSAVEAVAEAFF
>15|TRBJ2-5|TRBV7-3
CASSPTGTGRETQYF
>13|TRBJ2-2|TRBV30
CAWRAGGAGELFF
>12|TRBJ2-7|TRBV7-9
CASSFSFYEQYF
>16|TRBJ1-4|TRBV5-1
CASSLEGGLTNEKLFF
>16|TRBJ2-2|TRBV25-1
CASSIGTSGYTGELFF
>16|TRBJ1-1|TRBV18
CASPRNAGGGDTEAFF
>17|TRBJ1-2|TRBV7-3
CASRPPDDRGRCYGYTF
>11|TRBJ1-2|TRBV20-1
CSAREPGGYTF
>14|TRBJ1-1|TRBV7-2
CASSRPGANSEAFF
>15|TRBJ2-7|TRBV27
CASNPYSGGAYEQYF
>14|TRBJ1-3|TRBV5-1
CASREGGPGNTIYF
>14|TRBJ1-1|TRBV2
CASIAGTGVTEAFF
>14|TRBJ2-5|TRBV6-1
CASSVTQGRETQYF
>14|TRBJ1-1|TRBV5-1
CASSLGGLLAEAFF
>18|TRBJ1-5|TRBV21-1
CASSKAGQGPGSNQPQHF
>13|TRBJ2-2|TRBV7-9
CASSLPGLRELFF
>16|TRBJ2-5|TRBV5-6
CASSLATRWLNKTQYF
>15|TRBJ2-7|TRBV5-1
CASSLIGRVYYEQYF
>12|TRBJ1-1|TRBV5-1
CASSAENTEAFF
>13|TRBJ2-7|TRBV7-9
CASAPLEPYEQYF
>18|TRBJ1-2|TRBV29-1
CSVVYWGGQGDTNYGYTF
>17|TRBJ2-5|TRBV7-3
CASSLAGTSGAQETQYF
>14|TRBJ1-1|TRBV5-6
CASSLDREINEAFF
>15|TRBJ2-7|TRBV19
CASSPTGGGYYEQYF
>15|TRBJ2-1|TRBV28
CASSLAGETYNEQFF
>20|TRBJ1-5|TRBV5-5
CASSLTLMRWDRGRGQPQHF
>15|TRBJ2-7|TRBV7-2
CASSLDRDRVYEQYF
>16|TRBJ1-5|TRBV19
CASNKPGDRLNQPQHF
>15|TRBJ1-1|TRBV11-3
CASSPGTGMGTEAFF
>19|TRBJ2-7|TRBV9
CASSAQGGRGLAGVDEQYF
>15|TRBJ1-5|TRBV27
CASSLSGGSNQPQHF
>17|TRBJ2-4|TRBV11-1
CASSLEGVSPAKNIQYF
>13|TRBJ2-7|TRBV2
CASRRGTRSEQYF
>16|TRBJ1-1|TRBV6-5
CASSYTLSARNTEAFF
>15|TRBJ2-2|TRBV5-1
CASSKGTANTGELFF
>16|TRBJ2-1|TRBV19
CASSASLAGVRNEQFF
>15|TRBJ2-7|TRBV7-2
CASSLGTSGSYEQYF
>12|TRBJ2-7|TRBV5-1
CASSPGFNEQYF
>14|TRBJ1-2|TRBV6-6
CASTKGEGDYGYTF
>16|TRBJ2-1|TRBV5-1
CASSPSTGGAGNEQFF
>15|TRBJ1-2|TRBV6-5
CASSPTLGQYYGYTF
>15|TRBJ1-1|TRBV27
CASTRYSSGDTEAFF